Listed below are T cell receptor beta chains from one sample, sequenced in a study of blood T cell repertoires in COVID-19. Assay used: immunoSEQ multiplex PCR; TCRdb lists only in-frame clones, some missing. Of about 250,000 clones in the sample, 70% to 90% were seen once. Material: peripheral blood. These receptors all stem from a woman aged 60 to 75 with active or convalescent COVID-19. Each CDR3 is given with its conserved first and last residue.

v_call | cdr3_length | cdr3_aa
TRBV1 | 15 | CTSRTGLGRNQPQHF
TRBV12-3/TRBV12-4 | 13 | CASSLSSNQPQHF
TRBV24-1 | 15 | CATSDSGRAKDEQFF
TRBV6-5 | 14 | CASRLAVIRDTQYF
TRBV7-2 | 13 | CASSLWSADTQYF
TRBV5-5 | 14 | CASSLDRAEQPQHF
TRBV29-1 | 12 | CSVDGANYGYTF
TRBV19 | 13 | CASSHYRGSEAFF
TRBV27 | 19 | CASSLWGRDRGAFNEKLFF
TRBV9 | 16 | CASSVGVGTGNTEAFF
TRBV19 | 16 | CASSFTPGGKNNEQFF
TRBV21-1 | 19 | CASRVVGELAASSYNEQFF
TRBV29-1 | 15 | CSVSPPGQGNNEQFF
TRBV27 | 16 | CASSLLIARSYNEQFF
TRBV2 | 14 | CASRTVSGEDGYTF
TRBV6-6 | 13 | CASRTGWDSPLHF